This TCR beta chain is drawn from a study of shared clonotypes between healthy human individuals. Overall study context: For every donor, three CD4 naive, three CD4 memory, two CD8 naive and one CD8 memory plates were used.

A single count supports this clone. Its antigen is undetermined. Generated by immunoSEQ multiplex PCR, the TCRdb table keeps only in-frame clones and is missing some. The sample has under 550,000 clones, almost 97% seen once. V was pared by 6 bases and J by 0 bases, with 5 bases of the junction left unmatched. The CDR3 is 15 residues long. Germline V CDR1 and CDR2: MNHNS, SASEGT. Study outcomes and limitations: Non-shared clonotypes displayed generation probabilities falling below those of clonotypes present in all four donors. On the whole, naive subsets had larger estimated richness than memory subsets had.

This receptor was obtained from a woman under 40 in good health. The chain combines TRBV6-1 with TRBJ2-4, with TRBD2 matching 7 bases. Sequenced sample: naive CD4+ T cells sorted from blood. Subset: CD45RA+ positively selected. CDR3 in DNA: TGTGCCAGCAGCTGGGACTACCTAGCCAAAAACATTCAGTACTTC. Translating gives CASSWDYLAKNIQYF.